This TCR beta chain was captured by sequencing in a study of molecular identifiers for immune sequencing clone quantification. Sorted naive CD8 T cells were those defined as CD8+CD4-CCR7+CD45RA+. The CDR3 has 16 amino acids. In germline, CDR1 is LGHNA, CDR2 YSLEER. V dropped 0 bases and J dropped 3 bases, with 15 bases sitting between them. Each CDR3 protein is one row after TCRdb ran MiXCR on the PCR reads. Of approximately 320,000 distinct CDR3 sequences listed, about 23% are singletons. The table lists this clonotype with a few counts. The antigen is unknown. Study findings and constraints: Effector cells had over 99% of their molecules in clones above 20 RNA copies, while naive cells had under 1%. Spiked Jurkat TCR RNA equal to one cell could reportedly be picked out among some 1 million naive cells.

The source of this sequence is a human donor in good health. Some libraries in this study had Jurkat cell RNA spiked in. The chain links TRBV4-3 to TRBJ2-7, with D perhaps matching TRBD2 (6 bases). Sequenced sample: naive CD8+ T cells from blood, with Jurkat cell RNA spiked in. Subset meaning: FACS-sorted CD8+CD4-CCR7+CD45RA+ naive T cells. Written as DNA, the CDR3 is TGCGCCAGCAGCCAAGATGTGAGTAGCGGAAGCTACGAGCAGTACTTC. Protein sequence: CASSQDVSSGSYEQYF.